This T cell receptor beta chain was observed in a study of CD8 T cells in ankylosing spondylitis. Study-wide results and limits: Significantly higher representation of disease-linked clones was reported for matched ankylosing spondylitis synovial fluid.

As concerns this clonotype: As yet, its antigen is unknown.

The V end lost 6 bases, the J end lost 2 bases, and 20 bases lay between the germline ends. The germline gives CDR1 MNHNS, CDR2 SASEGT. The CDR3 is 16 residues long. The TCR beta libraries were generated through quantitative 5'-RACE incorporating molecular barcodes. Each CDR3 protein gets one entry after TCRdb re-called the 5' RACE reads with MiXCR. This sample has approximately 350,000 distinct CDR3 sequences, with 14% to 15% found just once. The chain links TRBV6-1 to TRBJ2-7, with D perhaps TRBD1 or TRBD2 (6 bases each). The receptor was isolated from a male donor with ankylosing spondylitis or in good health (not recorded which). Sequencing input: blood, either unsorted or a sorted T cell fraction (not recorded which). The CDR3 bases are TGTGCCAGCAGCCGGGCCGTAAGGGGGGACACCTACGAGCAGTACTTC. Amino acids: CASSRAVRGDTYEQYF.